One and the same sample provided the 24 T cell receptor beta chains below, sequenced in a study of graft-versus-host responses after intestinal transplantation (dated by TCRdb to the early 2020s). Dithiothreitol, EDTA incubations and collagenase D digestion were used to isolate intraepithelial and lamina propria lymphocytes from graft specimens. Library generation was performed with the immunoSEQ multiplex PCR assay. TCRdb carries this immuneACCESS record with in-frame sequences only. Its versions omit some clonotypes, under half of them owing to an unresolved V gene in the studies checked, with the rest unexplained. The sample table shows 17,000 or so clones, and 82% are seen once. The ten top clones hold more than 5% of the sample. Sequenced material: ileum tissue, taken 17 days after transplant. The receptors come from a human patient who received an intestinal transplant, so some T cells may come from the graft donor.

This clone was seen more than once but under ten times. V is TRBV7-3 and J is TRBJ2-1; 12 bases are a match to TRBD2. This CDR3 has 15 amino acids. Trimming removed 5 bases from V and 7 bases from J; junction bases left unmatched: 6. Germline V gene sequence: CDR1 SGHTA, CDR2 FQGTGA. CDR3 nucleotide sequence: TGTGCCAGCAGCCCTCTAGCGGGAGGGCAAAATGAGCAGTTCTTC. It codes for CASSPLAGGQNEQFF.

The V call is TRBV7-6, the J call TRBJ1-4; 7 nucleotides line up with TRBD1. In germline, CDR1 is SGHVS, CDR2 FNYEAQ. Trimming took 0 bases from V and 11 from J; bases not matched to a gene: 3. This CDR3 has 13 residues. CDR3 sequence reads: CASSLAQGTKLFF. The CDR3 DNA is TGTGCCAGCAGCTTAGCACAGGGGACGAAACTGTTTTTT.

The CDR3 loop reads CASSGQHYEQYF. The CDR3 DNA sequence: TGTGCCAGCAGTGGACAGCACTACGAGCAGTACTTC. This chain links TRBV28 with TRBJ2-7, with a tentative D call TRBD1 (6 bases). The CDR3 totals 12 residues. V lost 5 bases to trimming and J lost 3 bases, with 8 bases between them. Germline CDR1 and CDR2: MDHEN and SYDVKM.

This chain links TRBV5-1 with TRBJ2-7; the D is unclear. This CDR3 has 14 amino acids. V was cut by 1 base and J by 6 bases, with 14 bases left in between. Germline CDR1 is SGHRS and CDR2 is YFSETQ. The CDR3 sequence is CASSLSPEMGEQYF. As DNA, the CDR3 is TGCGCCAGCAGCTTGTCGCCGGAGATGGGCGAGCAGTACTTC.

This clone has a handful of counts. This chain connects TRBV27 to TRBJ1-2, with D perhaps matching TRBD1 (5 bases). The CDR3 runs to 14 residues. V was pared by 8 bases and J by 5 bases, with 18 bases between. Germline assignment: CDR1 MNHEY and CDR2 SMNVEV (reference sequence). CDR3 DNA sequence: TGTGCCAGCTCCAACCCCGGGGGAGGGTATGGCTACACCTTC. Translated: CASSNPGGGYGYTF.

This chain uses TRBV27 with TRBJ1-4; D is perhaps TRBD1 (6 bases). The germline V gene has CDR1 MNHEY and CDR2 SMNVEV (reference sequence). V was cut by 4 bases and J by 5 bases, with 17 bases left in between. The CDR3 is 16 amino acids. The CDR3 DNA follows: TGTGCCAGCAGTTCACTACAGGGAGGACTGAATGAAAAACTGTTTTTT. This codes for CASSSLQGGLNEKLFF.

This CDR3 is CASSFWGGSYEQYF. The CDR3 DNA is TGTGCCAGCAGTTTTTGGGGAGGGTCCTACGAGCAGTACTTC. V usage is TRBV27 and J usage is TRBJ2-5; the match to TRBD2 covers 7 bases. With the DNA end fitting TRBJ2-7 better, the J assignment may be wrong. Germline V gene lookup returns CDR1 MNHEY and CDR2 SMNVEV (reference sequence). The CDR3 covers 14 residues.

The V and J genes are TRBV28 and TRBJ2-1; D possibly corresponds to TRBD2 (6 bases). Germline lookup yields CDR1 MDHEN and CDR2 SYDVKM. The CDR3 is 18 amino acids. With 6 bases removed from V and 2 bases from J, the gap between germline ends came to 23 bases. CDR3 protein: CASSDPVLGGGAYNEQFF. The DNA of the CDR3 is TGTGCCAGCAGCGACCCGGTACTGGGTGGAGGGGCCTACAATGAGCAGTTCTTC.

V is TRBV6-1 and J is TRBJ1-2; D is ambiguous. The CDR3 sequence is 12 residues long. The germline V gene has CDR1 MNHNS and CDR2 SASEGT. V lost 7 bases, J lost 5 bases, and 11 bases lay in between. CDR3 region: CASNPGFYGYTF. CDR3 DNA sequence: TGTGCCAGCAATCCCGGGTTTTATGGCTACACCTTC.

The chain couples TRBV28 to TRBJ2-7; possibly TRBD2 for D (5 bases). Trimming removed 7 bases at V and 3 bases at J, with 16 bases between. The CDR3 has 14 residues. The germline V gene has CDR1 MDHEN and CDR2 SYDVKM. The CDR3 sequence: CASIRGSSGYEQYF. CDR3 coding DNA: TGTGCCAGCATTCGGGGATCTTCGGGCTACGAGCAGTACTTC.

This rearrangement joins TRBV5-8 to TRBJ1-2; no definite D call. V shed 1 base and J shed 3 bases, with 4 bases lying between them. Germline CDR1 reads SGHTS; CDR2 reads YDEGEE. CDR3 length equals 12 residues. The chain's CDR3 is CASSLLDYGYTF. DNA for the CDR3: TGTGCCAGCAGCTTGCTGGACTATGGCTACACCTTC.

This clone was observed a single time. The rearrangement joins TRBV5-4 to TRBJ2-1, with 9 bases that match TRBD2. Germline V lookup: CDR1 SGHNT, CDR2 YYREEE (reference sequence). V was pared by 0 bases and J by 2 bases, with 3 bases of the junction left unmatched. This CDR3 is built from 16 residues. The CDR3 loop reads CASSLVPSGTYNEQFF. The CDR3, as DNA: TGTGCCAGCAGCTTGGTGCCTAGCGGGACCTACAATGAGCAGTTCTTC.

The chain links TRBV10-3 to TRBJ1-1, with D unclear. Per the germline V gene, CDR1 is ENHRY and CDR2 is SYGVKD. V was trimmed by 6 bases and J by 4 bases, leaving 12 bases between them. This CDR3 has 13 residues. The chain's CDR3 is CAISPGRITEAFF. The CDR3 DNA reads TGTGCCATCAGCCCCGGGAGAATCACTGAAGCTTTCTTT.

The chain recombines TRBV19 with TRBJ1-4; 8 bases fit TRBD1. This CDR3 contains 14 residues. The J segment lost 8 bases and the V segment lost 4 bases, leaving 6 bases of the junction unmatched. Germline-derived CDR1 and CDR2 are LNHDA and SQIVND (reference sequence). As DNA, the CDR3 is TGTGCCAGTAGTAGAGGACAGGGCGGCGAAAAACTGTTTTTT. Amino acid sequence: CASSRGQGGEKLFF.

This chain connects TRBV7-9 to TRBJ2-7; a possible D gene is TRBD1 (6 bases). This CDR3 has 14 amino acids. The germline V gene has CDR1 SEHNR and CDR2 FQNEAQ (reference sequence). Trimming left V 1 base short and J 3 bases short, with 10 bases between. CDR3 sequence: CASSLGTDYYEQYF. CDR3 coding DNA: TGTGCCAGCAGCTTAGGGACAGATTACTACGAGCAGTACTTC.

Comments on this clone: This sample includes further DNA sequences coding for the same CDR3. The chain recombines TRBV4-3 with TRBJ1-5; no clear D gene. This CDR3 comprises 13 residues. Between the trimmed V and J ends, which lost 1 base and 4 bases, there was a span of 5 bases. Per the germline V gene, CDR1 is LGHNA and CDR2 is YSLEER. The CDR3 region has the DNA TGCGCCAGCAGCCAAGGGTTAAATCAGCCCCAGCATTTT. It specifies CASSQGLNQPQHF.

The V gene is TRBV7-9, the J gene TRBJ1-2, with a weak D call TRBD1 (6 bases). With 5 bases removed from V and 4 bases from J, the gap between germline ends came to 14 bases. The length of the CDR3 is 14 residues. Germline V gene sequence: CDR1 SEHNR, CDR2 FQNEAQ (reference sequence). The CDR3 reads CASSDPGQPYGYTF. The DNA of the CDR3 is TGTGCCAGCAGCGACCCGGGACAACCCTATGGCTACACCTTC.

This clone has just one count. CDR3 in amino acids: CASSVATAGDGYTF. The CDR3 nucleotides read TGTGCCAGCAGCGTAGCTACCGCAGGGGATGGCTACACCTTC. This chain connects TRBV9 to TRBJ1-2, with D possibly being TRBD1 (6 bases). The CDR3 totals 14 residues. From germline, CDR1 is SGDLS and CDR2 YYNGEE. V lost 0 bases to trimming and J lost 6 bases, with 12 bases between them.

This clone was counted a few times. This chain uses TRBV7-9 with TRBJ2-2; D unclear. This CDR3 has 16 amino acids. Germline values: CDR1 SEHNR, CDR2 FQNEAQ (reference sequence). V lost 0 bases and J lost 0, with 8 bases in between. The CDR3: CASSLARNTNTGELFF. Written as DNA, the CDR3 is TGTGCCAGCAGCTTAGCAAGAAACACGAACACCGGGGAGCTGTTTTTT. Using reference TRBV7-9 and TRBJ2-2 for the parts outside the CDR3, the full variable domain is DTGVSQNPRHKITKRGQNVTFRCDPISEHNRLYWYRQTLGQGPEFLTYFQNEAQLEKSRLLSDRFSAERPKGSFSTLEIQRTEQGDSAMYLCASSLARNTNTGELFFGEGSRLTVL.

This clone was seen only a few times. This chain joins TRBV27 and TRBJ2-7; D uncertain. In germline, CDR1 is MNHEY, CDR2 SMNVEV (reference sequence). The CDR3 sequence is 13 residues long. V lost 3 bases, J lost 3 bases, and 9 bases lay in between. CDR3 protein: CASSFHFLYEQYF. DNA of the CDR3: TGTGCCAGCAGTTTCCATTTCCTCTACGAGCAGTACTTC.

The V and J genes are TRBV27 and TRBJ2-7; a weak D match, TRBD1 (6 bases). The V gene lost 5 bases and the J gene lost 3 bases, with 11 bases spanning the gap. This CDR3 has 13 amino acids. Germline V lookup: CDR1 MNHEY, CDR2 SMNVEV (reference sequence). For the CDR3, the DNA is TGTGCCAGCAGTACCAGAGGGGGCTACGAGCAGTACTTC. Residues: CASSTRGGYEQYF.

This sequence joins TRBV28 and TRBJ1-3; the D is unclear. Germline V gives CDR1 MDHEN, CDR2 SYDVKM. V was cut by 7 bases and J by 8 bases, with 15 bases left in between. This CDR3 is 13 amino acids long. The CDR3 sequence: CASTGRPLHTIYF. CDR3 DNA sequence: TGTGCCAGCACCGGGAGGCCCCTCCACACCATATATTTT.

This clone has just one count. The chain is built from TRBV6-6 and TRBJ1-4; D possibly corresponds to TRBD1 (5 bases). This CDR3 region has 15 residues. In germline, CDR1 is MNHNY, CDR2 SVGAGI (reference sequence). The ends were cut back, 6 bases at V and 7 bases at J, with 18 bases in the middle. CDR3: CASRNLRGEGEKLFF. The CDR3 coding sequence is TGTGCCAGCAGGAATCTCCGGGGGGAGGGTGAAAAACTGTTTTTT.

CDR3 sequence: CASSSRGQATYYEQYF. CDR3 DNA: TGTGCCAGCAGTTCCCGCGGGCAGGCTACCTACTACGAGCAGTACTTC. This sequence joins TRBV27 and TRBJ2-7, with D possibly matching TRBD2 (5 bases). Deletions cut 4 bases from V and 3 bases from J, with 19 bases between. The CDR3 runs 16 residues. The germline V gene has CDR1 MNHEY and CDR2 SMNVEV (reference sequence).